These 12 T cell receptor beta chains were sequenced from one sample in a study of blood T cell repertoires in COVID-19. This table comes from immunoSEQ multiplex PCR, and its TCRdb copy is limited to in-frame clones, with some not included. The sample contains 150,000 or so clones, approximately 84% of which appear only once. The source material was peripheral blood. The receptors derive from a human donor in a cohort sampled during active COVID-19.

The chain uses TRBV2 and TRBJ1-5; D not resolved. V shed 1 base and J shed 3 bases, with 7 bases lying between them. This CDR3 is built from 14 residues. The germline gives CDR1 SNHLY, CDR2 FYNNEI. The CDR3 here is CASSEEQPNQPQHF. The CDR3 DNA follows: TGTGCCAGCAGTGAAGAACAGCCCAATCAGCCCCAGCATTTT.

This clone has only one observation. CDR3 residues: CASSPYIPVNEQFF. The CDR3 nucleotides are TGTGCCAGCAGTCCCTATATCCCCGTCAATGAGCAGTTCTTC. The V and J genes are TRBV6-2 or TRBV6-3 and TRBJ2-1; D is undetermined. CDR1 and CDR2 from the germline V gene are MNHEY and SVGEGT. Trimming left V 5 bases short and J 6 bases short, with 14 bases between. This CDR3 spans 14 amino acids.

The rearrangement joins TRBV25-1 to TRBJ2-7; 10 bases map to TRBD1. Germline V gives CDR1 MGHDK, CDR2 SYGVNS. This CDR3 has 15 residues. The V segment lost 2 bases and the J segment 5 bases; nucleotides outside the gene matches: 6. CDR3 sequence: CASSEPGDRGHEQYF. The CDR3 DNA follows: TGTGCCAGCAGTGAACCGGGGGACAGGGGCCACGAGCAGTACTTC.

The chain recombines TRBV12-5 with TRBJ1-6; 7 bases agree with TRBD1. The CDR3 totals 15 residues. Germline-derived CDR1 and CDR2 are LGHNT and FRNRAP. V lost 6 bases, J lost 3 bases, and 5 bases stayed unmatched. CDR3 loop: CASGRNRGYNSPLHF. The CDR3 DNA reads TGTGCTAGTGGACGCAACAGGGGCTATAATTCACCCCTCCACTTT.

This chain uses TRBV18 with TRBJ1-1; 7 nucleotides agree with TRBD1. The CDR3 contains 13 residues. From germline, CDR1 is KGHSH and CDR2 LQKENI. Germline trimming cut 8 bases from V and 8 bases from J; bases unmatched to any gene: 11. For the CDR3, the DNA is TGTGCCAGCGCCGGGACAGTCGAGGGGGAAGCTTTCTTT. It encodes CASAGTVEGEAFF.

The genes are TRBV6-5 and TRBJ2-3; D is unclear. The CDR3 has 13 residues. The V gene's germline CDR1 is MNHEY and CDR2 SVGAGI. V was clipped by 5 bases and J by 2 bases, with 8 bases between them. The CDR3 coding sequence is TGTGCCAGCAGTCTAGAATACACAGATACGCAGTATTTT. It specifies CASSLEYTDTQYF.

The chain couples TRBV6-1 to TRBJ2-1; D is possibly TRBD1 (6 bases). Germline lookup yields CDR1 MNHNS and CDR2 SASEGT. There are 17 residues in the CDR3. The V gene lost 0 bases and the J gene lost 5 bases, with 17 bases spanning the gap. CDR3 in amino acids: CASSEALVWGLDNEQFF. CDR3 nucleotides: TGTGCCAGCAGTGAAGCGCTAGTCTGGGGGCTCGACAATGAGCAGTTCTTC.

The chain has TRBV7-2 and TRBJ2-2, with TRBD1 matching over 12 bases. Per germline, CDR1 SGHTA and CDR2 FQGNSA. V was clipped by 3 bases and J by 6 bases; unmatched bases: 5. The CDR3 length is 16 residues. In DNA, the CDR3 is TGTGCCAGCAGCTTGCGGGACAGGGGGCCGTCCGGGGAGCTGTTTTTT. Its protein product is CASSLRDRGPSGELFF.

The chain couples TRBV2 to TRBJ2-3, with D perhaps matching TRBD1 (5 bases). The germline gives CDR1 SNHLY, CDR2 FYNNEI. Trimming took off 8 bases at V and 8 bases at J, with 17 bases between the two ends. This CDR3 has 13 amino acids. In nucleotides, the CDR3 is TGTGCCAGCGTACCGATCCAGGGTGCTACGCAGTATTTT. Protein: CASVPIQGATQYF.

J is TRBJ2-2 and V is TRBV25-1; 12 positions agree with TRBD2. With V trimmed by 8 bases and J by 4 bases, 8 bases remained unmatched. CDR1 and CDR2 (germline): MGHDK, SYGVNS. The CDR3 extends over 16 amino acids. The CDR3 sequence is CASSLTSGGGTGELFF. The CDR3 bases are TGTGCCAGCTCCCTGACTAGCGGGGGTGGCACCGGGGAGCTGTTTTTT.

V usage is TRBV6-1 and J usage is TRBJ1-6; 9 bases map to TRBD1. V lost 4 bases to trimming and J lost 2 bases; unmatched junction nucleotides: 6. The CDR3 is 17 amino acids. The germline gives CDR1 MNHNS, CDR2 SASEGT. CDR3 loop: CASSGGDRGTYNSPLHF. Here the CDR3 DNA reads TGTGCCAGCAGTGGCGGCGACAGGGGGACCTATAATTCACCCCTCCACTTT.

The rearrangement uses TRBV5-1 and TRBJ2-1, with D uncertain. Germline V gene data show CDR1 as SGHRS and CDR2 as YFSETQ. CDR3 size: 15 residues. Trimming pared 0 bases from V and 1 base from J, leaving 8 bases between. CDR3 sequence reads: CASSLAGISYNEQFF. The CDR3 DNA is TGCGCCAGCAGCTTGGCAGGCATTTCCTACAATGAGCAGTTCTTC.